The rows below give T cell receptor beta chains drawn from one sample of a study of T cells in tuberculosis. Profiling relied on immunoSEQ multiplex PCR, and the TCRdb table lists in-frame clones only, not all of them. The sample lists some 41,000 clones; approximately 94% were seen once. The sample comprised PBMCs. These receptors all stem from a donor aged 10 to 29 with latent tuberculosis or without tuberculosis infection. Some clones in this sample may be carry-over from other donors' samples. CDR3s include the opening cysteine and the closing phenylalanine or tryptophan. The D gene is left open where the match is weak. A clone size is listed for some rows: how often the clone was seen (once, few, many), or a class if it is expanded.

J: TRBJ2-7
V: TRBV7-9
D: TRBD2
size: NA
CDR3: CASTRDPSGINEQYF
DNA: TGTGCCAGCACGCGTGATCCTAGCGGGATCAACGAGCAGTACTTC

J: TRBJ2-7
V: TRBV19
D: TRBD1
size: NA
CDR3: CASTPKDRGIYEQYF
DNA: TGTGCCAGTACCCCCAAGGACAGGGGTATCTACGAGCAGTACTTC

J: TRBJ1-2
V: TRBV2
D: TRBD1
size: NA
CDR3: CASSEETGGSIYGYTF
DNA: TGTGCCAGCAGTGAAGAAACAGGGGGCTCCATCTATGGCTACACCTTC

J: TRBJ2-5
V: TRBV5-1
D: NA
size: few
CDR3: CASRPQDRQETQYF
DNA: TGCGCCAGCAGACCACAGGACCGTCAAGAGACCCAGTACTTC

J: TRBJ1-5
V: TRBV19
D: NA
size: NA
CDR3: CASSMGAAQGQPQHF
DNA: TGTGCCAGTAGTATGGGGGCCGCTCAAGGTCAGCCCCAGCATTTT

J: TRBJ2-7
V: TRBV6-4
D: NA
size: NA
CDR3: CASSDLVGGAQYF
DNA: TGTGCCAGCAGTGACCTGGTGGGCGGGGCGCAGTACTTC

J: TRBJ2-7
V: TRBV6-5
D: NA
size: NA
CDR3: CASSYMAGPYEQYF
DNA: TGTGCCAGCAGTTACATGGCGGGACCTTACGAGCAGTACTTC

J: TRBJ1-2
V: TRBV29-1
D: TRBD1
size: NA
CDR3: CSGGTGSYGYTF
DNA: TGCAGCGGGGGGACAGGGTCATATGGCTACACCTTC

J: TRBJ1-4
V: TRBV6-6
D: NA
size: NA
CDR3: CASSHHTNEKLFF
DNA: TGTGCCAGCAGCCATCACACGAATGAAAAACTGTTTTTT

J: TRBJ1-1
V: TRBV7-9
D: TRBD1
size: NA
CDR3: CASSLAGQLEAFF
DNA: TGTGCCAGCAGCTTAGCGGGACAGTTAGAAGCTTTCTTT

J: TRBJ2-2
V: TRBV4-3
D: TRBD2
size: few
CDR3: CASSQVPTSGPTGELFF
DNA: TGCGCCAGCAGCCAAGTCCCGACTAGCGGGCCGACCGGGGAGCTGTTTTTT

J: TRBJ2-7
V: TRBV4-2
D: TRBD1
size: NA
CDR3: CASSQPDRVPYEQYF
DNA: TGTGCCAGCAGCCAACCAGACAGGGTCCCCTACGAGCAGTACTTC

J: TRBJ1-3
V: TRBV6-5
D: NA
size: NA
CDR3: CASGVRSGNTIYF
DNA: TGTGCCAGCGGCGTGCGGAGTGGAAACACCATATATTTT

J: TRBJ2-7
V: TRBV7-9
D: TRBD1
size: NA
CDR3: CASIPVDRAGEQYF
DNA: TGTGCCAGCATCCCTGTGGACAGGGCTGGGGAGCAGTACTTC

J: TRBJ2-5
V: TRBV5-1
D: NA
size: NA
CDR3: CASSLVGEETQYF
DNA: TGCGCCAGCAGCTTGGTGGGAGAGGAGACCCAGTACTTC

J: TRBJ2-2
V: TRBV11-2
D: NA
size: NA
CDR3: CASSSIRDTFSNTGELFF
DNA: TGTGCCAGCAGCTCCATTAGGGACACCTTTTCGAACACCGGGGAGCTGTTTTTT

J: TRBJ2-3
V: TRBV28
D: NA
size: NA
CDR3: CASSSGLGTDTQYF
DNA: TGTGCCAGCAGTTCTGGACTCGGCACAGATACGCAGTATTTT

J: TRBJ1-5
V: TRBV4-3
D: NA
size: NA
CDR3: CASSQDRQVLSNQPQHF
DNA: TGCGCCAGCAGCCAAGACAGACAGGTTCTTAGCAATCAGCCCCAGCATTTT

J: TRBJ1-4
V: TRBV19
D: NA
size: NA
CDR3: CASSIVNSQFEKLFF
DNA: TGTGCCAGTAGTATAGTGAACAGCCAATTTGAAAAACTGTTTTTT

J: TRBJ2-7
V: TRBV4-3
D: NA
size: NA
CDR3: CASSPTSNLYEQYF
DNA: TGCGCCAGCAGCCCTACTAGTAACCTGTACGAGCAGTACTTC

J: TRBJ2-2
V: TRBV6-6
D: NA
size: NA
CDR3: CASTQVGLTGELFF
DNA: TGTGCCAGCACCCAGGTTGGGCTCACCGGGGAGCTGTTTTTT

J: TRBJ1-2
V: TRBV28
D: NA
size: NA
CDR3: CASSLPPEGYTF
DNA: TGTGCCAGCAGTTTACCCCCCGAGGGCTACACCTTC